The text below deals with one T cell receptor beta chain. As yet, its antigen is unknown. Per germline, CDR1 SGHVS and CDR2 FNYEAQ. The CDR3 loop spans 14 amino acids. The V gene lost 4 bases and the J gene lost 8 bases, with 14 bases spanning the gap. This specimen belongs to a study of OX40 agonist ivuxolimab in advanced cancers. Study details: Ivuxolimab, which is an agonistic anti-OX40 (CD134) antibody, was administered to the patients. Age averaged about 62 years (range roughly 20 to 90), and 80% to 90% were male.

Profiling relied on immunoSEQ multiplex PCR, and the TCRdb table lists in-frame clones only, not all of them. The sample lists tens of thousands of clones; about 93% were seen once. The study, taken as a whole, reports: The study found that CD8+ T cells averaged more expanded clones than CD4+. Clonal expansion was seen in CD4+ and CD8+ blood T cells by week 6 at 0.1 to 3.0 mg/kg.

The sequenced sample was CD4+ or CD8+ T cells sorted from blood, obtained in a trial of the OX40 agonist ivuxolimab. This TCR derives from an adult with an advanced solid tumor such as melanoma, head and neck, liver or kidney cancer. The rearrangement links TRBV7-6 to TRBJ1-4; D might be TRBD1 (6 bases). CDR3 nucleotide sequence: TGTGCCAGCAGCTCCTACAGGGAGAGGGAAAAACTGTTTTTT. It codes for CASSSYREREKLFF.